This TCR beta chain was recorded in a study of blood T cell repertoires in COVID-19 (dated by TCRdb to the early 2020s). Some background on the complete study: Recovered participants in ImmuneRACE Cohort 3 were defined as having two consecutive negative NP/OP PCR tests, clearance from a healthcare professional, or resolution of symptoms. Samples covering the acute and convalescent phases of COVID-19 were provided by collaborators in the United States, Italy and Spain. Subjects who had been exposed to COVID-19, were actively infected with it, or had recovered from it provided the deeply sampled blood TCRbeta repertoires that made up the dataset. A freely available public database, intended as a resource for researchers studying the immune response to SARS-CoV-2, is where the repertoires were released. HLA class I and class II types, where available, came from metadata supplied by the sample provider rather than from assay-based typing. Sample metadata almost always included a de-identified subject ID, COVID-19 status, age in years and sex. The prospective study material was composed of cDNA or gDNA derived from T cells, B-cell-depleted T cells, or PBMCs. The samples were drawn from the first 160 participants of the ongoing ImmuneRACE study and from 1,200 or so subjects provided by 6 global collaborators. What the study reported, not specific to this receptor: How much clinical and demographic metadata was included differed by source and by participant, and the metadata was provided uncurated.

Enrolling through a virtual design, the prospective study's participants ranged in age from roughly 18 to 89 years and lived across around 25 United States geographic areas. In the prospective study, cohorts were assigned on the basis of participant-reported clinical history obtained from a screening survey and a study questionnaire. In the prospective study, mobile phlebotomists collected whole blood, serum and a nasopharyngeal or oropharyngeal swab from each participant. Over a roughly two-month period, participants in the prospective study had the option of providing additional blood draws and questionnaires. Prospective study blood samples were shipped either frozen or at room temperature before DNA extraction. Points on this clone: Its binding antigen is unknown. No much larger clone is present one base from it, and per-base qualities are unavailable.

The immunoSEQ Assay, a bias-controlled multiplex PCR, was used to amplify TCRbeta CDR3 regions from genomic DNA. From the authors' description of their analysis: Within the assay, amplification of reference gene primers was used to estimate how many nucleated cells each sample contained. To quantify the absolute abundance of each unique TCRbeta CDR3 rearrangement, sequence reads were collapsed and filtered. Productive Simpson clonality was computed per sample as the square root of Simpson's diversity index over productive rearrangements. The clones in this table, taken by TCRdb from immuneACCESS, are in-frame only. Not every clone is retained; where verified, under half of the shortfall comes from an unresolved V gene, and the cause of the rest is unknown. V and J calls plus clone size are reproduced from that table; the DNA served to infer D and trimming. This sample lists a few hundred thousand clones; roughly 86% were detected once. The ten largest clonotypes hold 1.5% to 2% of the sample.

The sequencing input was PBMCs or T cells enriched from blood (not recorded which). The source of this sequence is a man aged 35-49 years in a cohort exposed to, infected with or recovered from COVID-19 (not recorded which).

The CDR3 has the sequence CASSQFRGQGDGYTF. The nucleotide sequence reads TGTGCCAGCAGCCAATTTAGAGGACAGGGAGATGGCTACACCTTC. This receptor chain uses TRBV16 and TRBJ1-2; TRBD1 fits 8 bases in the junction. From cysteine to phenylalanine, the CDR3 is 15 amino acids long. The CDR3 DNA has 45 bases and is translated from base 1. Ends trimmed: V by 1 base, J by 6 bases; bases unmatched to a gene: 7. CDR1 and CDR2, per the germline V gene, are KGHSY and FQNENV.